Sequencing of this T cell receptor beta chain was carried out in a study of blood T cell repertoires in COVID-19 (dated by TCRdb to between 2020 and 2021). About the full investigation: Samples covering the acute and convalescent phases of COVID-19 were provided by collaborators in the United States, Italy and Spain. The sample metadata nearly always contained a de-identified subject ID, COVID-19 status, age in years and sex. The dataset comprised deeply sampled blood TCRbeta repertoires from subjects exposed to, actively infected with, or recovered from COVID-19. HLA class I and class II types, where available, came from metadata supplied by the sample provider rather than from assay-based typing. The material from the prospective study consisted of cDNA or gDNA derived from T cells, B-cell-depleted T cells, or PBMCs. Samples came from the ongoing ImmuneRACE study (first 160 participants) plus 1,254 subjects from 6 global collaborators. The repertoires were released in a freely available public database meant as a resource for research on the immune response to SARS-CoV-2. The paper's findings and limits, for the study overall: How much clinical and demographic metadata was included differed by source and by participant, and the metadata was provided uncurated.

TCRbeta CDR3 regions were amplified from genomic DNA using the immunoSEQ Assay, a bias-controlled multiplex PCR. Concerning the study's data processing: Nucleated cell counts per sample were estimated from amplification of reference gene primers within the assay. Sequence reads were collapsed and filtered to measure the absolute abundance of every unique TCRbeta CDR3 rearrangement. Productive Simpson clonality was computed per sample as the square root of Simpson's diversity index over productive rearrangements. TCRdb re-hosts the immuneACCESS table, in-frame sequences only. Its copies lack some clones; in the studies checked, an unresolved V gene accounts for under half of them, and the cause for the rest is not known. The V and J calls and the clone size are those of that table, but D and trimming were determined from the DNA. Counted in this sample were about 150,000 clones; more than 90% of them appeared once. Approximately 0.5% of the sample is taken by the ten largest.

Collaborating institutions collected whole blood in K2EDTA tubes following their own protocols. For TCRbeta analysis, collaborators shipped samples as frozen whole blood, isolated PBMCs, or DNA extracted from either of those sample types. V and J are truncated by 4 bases and 0 bases respectively, leaving an intervening sequence of 6 bases. The CDR3, cysteine through phenylalanine, is 13 amino acids long. Of the read, only the CDR3 DNA is kept; its 39 bases are in frame from base 1. From a lookup of the germline V gene, CDR1 and CDR2 are KGHSH and LQKENI. Comment on this clone: This receptor's antigen is unknown. No base-level quality is on record; no much larger clone is a single base apart.

The receptor comes from a man aged 50-60 years with acute or convalescent COVID-19. The material sequenced was peripheral blood. This receptor chain uses TRBV18 and TRBJ2-5; the D gene is perhaps TRBD2, from 6 matching bases. The nucleotide sequence is given as TGTGCCAGCTCACGGAGGGACCAAGAGACCCAGTACTTC. The translation is CASSRRDQETQYF.